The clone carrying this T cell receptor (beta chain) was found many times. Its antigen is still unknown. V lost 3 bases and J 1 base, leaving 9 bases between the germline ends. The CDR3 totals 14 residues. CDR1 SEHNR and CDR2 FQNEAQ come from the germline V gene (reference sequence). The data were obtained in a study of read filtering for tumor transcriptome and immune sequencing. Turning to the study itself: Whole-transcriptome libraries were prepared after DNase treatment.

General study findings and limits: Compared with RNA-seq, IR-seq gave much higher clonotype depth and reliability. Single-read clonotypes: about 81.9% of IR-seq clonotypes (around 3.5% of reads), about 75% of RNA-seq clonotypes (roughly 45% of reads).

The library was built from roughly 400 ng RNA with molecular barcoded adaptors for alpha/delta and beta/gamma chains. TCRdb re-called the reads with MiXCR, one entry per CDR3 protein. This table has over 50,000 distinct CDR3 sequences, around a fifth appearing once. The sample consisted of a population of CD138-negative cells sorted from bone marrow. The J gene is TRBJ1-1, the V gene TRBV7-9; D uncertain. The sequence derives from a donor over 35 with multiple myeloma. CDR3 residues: CASSFQSGNTEAFF. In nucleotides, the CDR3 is TGTGCCAGCAGCTTCCAGTCAGGGAACACTGAAGCTTTCTTT.